This paragraph reports one T cell receptor (beta chain). The CDR3 spans 17 residues. Germline assignment: CDR1 LNHNV and CDR2 YYDKDF (reference sequence). The ends lost 4 bases at V and 3 bases at J; junction bases unmatched: 13. Authors' methods: Counts of nucleated cells, estimated from reference gene primer amplification, were obtained. Method: immunoSEQ multiplex PCR; TCRdb's copy keeps in-frame clones and lacks some. V and J calls and clone size are given by that table; D and trimming were obtained from the DNA. The table has roughly 130,000 clones, over 80% seen once; the top ten hold around 9.8%. This sample is part of a study of blood T cell repertoires in COVID-19. As for the study in general: The origin of the acute and convalescent COVID-19 samples was the United States, Italy and Spain. From T cells, B-cell-depleted T cells, or PBMCs came the material, which was cDNA or gDNA.

Sequenced: peripheral blood. The V and J genes are TRBV15 and TRBJ2-3, with 7 bases aligning to TRBD2. This receptor was obtained from a man aged 35 to 55 with active or convalescent COVID-19. This CDR3 is CATSNLGAGFGTDTQYF. The CDR3 DNA reads as TGTGCCACCAGCAACCTGGGAGCGGGGTTCGGGACAGATACGCAGTATTTT.